The 10 T cell receptor beta chains in this list originate from one sample, sequenced in a study of identical twins. TCRdb ran MiXCR on the 5' RACE reads and lists one entry per CDR3 protein. The table shows a few hundred thousand distinct CDR3 sequences, with approximately 17% occurring only once. Specimen: naive T cells sorted from blood. These receptors came from a man aged 45-65 years in good health.

This clonotype was seen only a few times. The J gene is TRBJ2-3, the V gene TRBV12-3 or TRBV12-4; 8 bases agree with TRBD2. The CDR3 has 15 residues. Trimming took 3 bases from V and 5 from J; bases not matched to a gene: 7. In DNA, the CDR3 is TGTGCCAGCAGTTTCGGCGGGGGGCATGGAGATACGCAGTATTTT. It translates to CASSFGGGHGDTQYF.

This clonotype was counted many times. J is TRBJ2-7 and V is TRBV4-3, with TRBD2 identical over 7 bases. This CDR3 is 15 amino acids long. Germline-derived CDR1 and CDR2 are LGHNA and YSLEER. Trimming removed 4 bases from V and 6 bases from J; junction bases left unmatched: 12. The CDR3 nucleotides are TGCGCCAGCAGCCTCACATGGACTAGTGGCGGCGAGCAGTACTTC. Residues: CASSLTWTSGGEQYF.

This clonotype was counted ten times or more. The rearrangement uses TRBV7-9 and TRBJ2-2; D is possibly TRBD1 (5 bases). This CDR3 comprises 13 residues. The V and J ends lost 9 bases and 1 base respectively, with 9 bases between them. Germline V gives CDR1 SEHNR, CDR2 FQNEAQ (reference sequence). In nucleotides, the CDR3 is TGTGCCAGAAAAGGGGAGAACACCGGGGAGCTGTTTTTT. Translating gives CARKGENTGELFF.

This clonotype was picked up a small number of times. The rearrangement joins TRBV2 to TRBJ2-3, with D unresolved. The CDR3 length is 17 residues. V was cut by 2 bases and J by 2 bases, with 17 bases left in between. Germline V lookup: CDR1 SNHLY, CDR2 FYNNEI. The CDR3 loop reads CASSELGPGRTTDTQYF. Here the CDR3 DNA reads TGTGCCAGCAGTGAATTAGGGCCAGGAAGGACCACAGATACGCAGTATTTT. The full variable domain, with the rest looked up from reference TRBV2 and TRBJ2-3, is EPEVTQTPSHQVTQMGQEVILRCVPISNHLYFYWYRQILGQKVEFLVSFYNNEISEKSEIFDDQFSVERPDGSNFTLKIRSTKLEDSAMYFCASSELGPGRTTDTQYFGPGTRLTVL.

This clonotype came up once. The rearrangement links TRBV6-2 or TRBV6-3 to TRBJ1-2; weak D call: TRBD1 (5 bases). Germline CDR1 and CDR2: MNHEY and SVGEGT. This CDR3 is 13 amino acids long. V lost 5 bases, J lost 8 bases, and 15 bases lay in between. The CDR3 DNA follows: TGTGCCAGCAGTCCGGGACGTGGAGGCGGCTACACCTTC. Residues: CASSPGRGGGYTF.

The rearrangement links TRBV21-1 to TRBJ2-5; TRBD1, the D gene given by the table, was not confirmed from the DNA. TRBV21-1 is listed as a pseudogene. The CDR3 extends over 14 amino acids. CDR3 residues: CASSIQGAWETQYF. The CDR3, as DNA: TGTGCCAGCAGCATACAGGGGGCCTGGGAGACCCAGTACTTC.

The CDR3 sequence is CASSLKVATLRTDTQYF. CDR3 in DNA: TGTGCCAGCAGCTTAAAAGTGGCGACTCTCCGCACAGATACGCAGTATTTT. The chain uses TRBV7-6 and TRBJ2-3; D is unclear. Looked up from germline, CDR1 is SGHVS and CDR2 is FNYEAQ. V lost 2 bases and J lost 1, with 16 bases in between. This CDR3 has 17 amino acids.

This chain joins TRBV4-3 and TRBJ1-1; D is ambiguous. The CDR3 sequence is 14 residues long. Per germline, CDR1 LGHNA and CDR2 YSLEER. The germline V and J ends were trimmed by 0 bases and 4 bases, with 9 bases remaining between them. The CDR3 DNA reads TGCGCCAGCAGCCAAGAATTCCCGGGCACTGAAGCTTTCTTT. This encodes CASSQEFPGTEAFF.

The sample holds many counts of this clonotype. The chain employs TRBV12-3 or TRBV12-4 and TRBJ2-1; the match to TRBD2 covers 9 bases. V shed 7 bases, J shed 8 bases, and the junction held 15 bases outside the gene matches. CDR3 length: 16 amino acids. Here the CDR3 DNA reads TGTGCCAGCACCCTTTACGGTAGCGGGAGTGTAGATGAGCAGTTCTTC. It specifies CASTLYGSGSVDEQFF.

This clonotype was observed a handful of times. The V and J genes are TRBV5-5 and TRBJ2-4; TRBD2 agrees at 12 bases. J was trimmed by 16 bases and V by 0 bases; bases with no gene match: 2. The germline CDR1 and CDR2 sequences are SGHKS and YYEKEE (reference sequence). This CDR3 is built from 12 residues. The DNA of the CDR3 is TGTGCCAGCAGCTTGGAACTAGCGGGAGGATACTTC. This sequence encodes CASSLELAGGYF.